This TCR beta chain was recorded in a study of response to subunit inactivated influenza vaccine. TCRdb reprocessed the RT-PCR reads via MiXCR and lists one record per CDR3 protein. Here the sample spans roughly 500,000 distinct CDR3 sequences, less than 25% being singletons. This CDR3 region has 16 residues. CDR1 and CDR2 (germline): MNHEY, SVGEGT. The V and J ends lost 4 bases and 0 bases respectively, with 10 bases between them. This clonotype was recorded at least ten times. The sample was also linked to a second study, of T cells expressing NK-cell markers. This second study says: What made the TCR beta cDNA was 5'RACE template switching with UMIs. An anti-gamma-delta TCR antibody confined sorting to alpha-beta TCR T cells across several of the experiments.

The TCR originated in a man aged 45-65 years who received an inactivated influenza vaccine. The gene calls are TRBV6-2 or TRBV6-3 and TRBJ1-6, with D unresolved. Sequenced here: CD4+ T cells sorted from PBMCs, sampled 11 to 12 days after vaccination. CDR3 residues: CASSFGRSSYNSPLHF. In nucleotides, the CDR3 is TGTGCCAGCAGTTTTGGCAGGAGCTCCTATAATTCACCCCTCCACTTT.